This T cell receptor beta chain is drawn from a study of blood T cell repertoires in COVID-19. Study-level background: There were acute and convalescent COVID-19 samples, and they came from the United States, Italy and Spain.

In the study's own analysis: Quantification of nucleated cells was approximated via reference gene primer amplification. Measured with immunoSEQ multiplex PCR; TCRdb has only the in-frame clones, and not every one. From that table come the V and J calls and clone size; the DNA was used to work out D and trimming. The data contain around 300,000 clones, roughly 89% of them singletons. Germline values: CDR1 LGHDT, CDR2 YNNKEL (reference sequence). Trimming stripped 5 bases from V and 7 bases from J, with 14 bases between. The CDR3 contains 13 residues. The specimen sequenced was peripheral blood. The chain employs TRBV3-1 (or the pseudogene TRBV3-2) and TRBJ1-2; no definite D call. The clonotype originates from a woman younger than 45 with active or convalescent COVID-19. CDR3 sequence: CASSVLGSGGYTF. CDR3 DNA: TGTGCCAGCAGCGTCCTCGGGAGTGGTGGCTACACCTTC.